This T cell receptor beta chain was obtained from a study of shared clonotypes between healthy human individuals. Study results and limitations: In having few donors, the study represented limited genetic and exposure-history diversity.

The V and J ends lost 4 bases and 0 bases respectively, with 15 bases between them. The CDR3 extends over 16 amino acids. CDR1 is SGDLS and CDR2 is YYNGEE in the germline V gene. Researchers drew on about 90 million PBMCs for genomic DNA from unsorted samples. Here immunoSEQ multiplex PCR was the method, and the copy in TCRdb shows in-frame clones only, minus some. The sample has some 490,000 clones; more than 75% are singletons. Notes on this clone: Its target is unknown.

The chain joins TRBV9 to TRBJ2-3; D could derive from TRBD1 or TRBD2 (5 bases each). The receptor was derived from a woman aged 35 to 49 in good health. Some clones in this sample may be carry-over from other donors' samples. The sample consisted of PBMCs. CDR3: CASSRLGEPSTDTQYF. CDR3 nucleotides: TGTGCCAGCAGCCGGTTGGGGGAGCCTAGCACAGATACGCAGTATTTT.